What follows are 6 T cell receptor beta chains derived from one specimen sequenced in a study of cytomegalovirus exposure and HLA in healthy donors. The study ran its PCR with 60 Vbeta and 13 Jbeta primers. Clones were read by immunoSEQ multiplex PCR, and TCRdb kept only the in-frame ones, dropping some. This table holds 200,000 or so clones, 82% found once. Sequenced input: PBMCs. The receptor source for this set is a boy between 2 and 10 years old in good health and CMV-seronegative.

This chain connects TRBV7-6 to TRBJ2-2; 7 bases align to TRBD1. The CDR3 has 18 residues. The trim removed 1 base at V and 1 base at J, leaving 9 bases unmatched. From germline, CDR1 is SGHVS and CDR2 FNYEAQ. CDR3 coding DNA: TGTGCCAGCAGCTTAGTCAGCACAGGGGCCTGGAACACCGGGGAGCTGTTTTTT. Translated, it gives CASSLVSTGAWNTGELFF.

This chain links TRBV11-2 with TRBJ2-5, with TRBD2 as a possible D gene (6 bases). This CDR3 is 13 amino acids long. CDR1 is SGHAT and CDR2 is FQNNGV in the germline V gene. V shed 5 bases and J shed 3 bases, with 10 bases lying between them. The CDR3 DNA sequence: TGTGCCAGCAGCCAAACGGGGGAAGAGACCCAGTACTTC. Residues: CASSQTGEETQYF.

The chain carries TRBV2 and TRBJ1-1, with TRBD1 as a possible D gene (6 bases). Germline V gives CDR1 SNHLY, CDR2 FYNNEI. This CDR3 comprises 13 residues. Trimming stripped 7 bases from V and 4 bases from J, with 13 bases between. CDR3: CASKRQVTTEAFF. DNA of the CDR3: TGTGCCAGCAAAAGACAGGTTACCACTGAAGCTTTCTTT.

The rearrangement uses TRBV11-2 and TRBJ2-7; possibly TRBD2 for D (6 bases). The CDR3 has 14 amino acids. Trimming stripped 1 base from V and 2 bases from J, with 9 bases between. Germline-derived CDR1 and CDR2 are SGHAT and FQNNGV. The CDR3 DNA reads as TGTGCCAGCAGCTTAGTTGGAGGGGCCTACGAGCAGTACTTC. As protein: CASSLVGGAYEQYF.

The gene calls are TRBV7-9 and TRBJ2-3, with D possibly being TRBD1 (6 bases). Deletions cut 2 bases from V and 6 bases from J, with 9 bases between. This CDR3 has 13 residues. The germline V gene encodes CDR1 SEHNR and CDR2 FQNEAQ (reference sequence). CDR3 region: CASSLTGSDTQYF. The CDR3 DNA reads as TGTGCCAGCAGCTTAACAGGGTCGGATACGCAGTATTTT.

The chain is built from TRBV28 and TRBJ1-1; TRBD1 aligns across 8 bases. Per germline, CDR1 MDHEN and CDR2 SYDVKM. With 5 bases clipped from V and 3 bases from J, the junction kept 8 bases outside the gene matches. The CDR3 covers 15 residues. This CDR3 reads CASSPHRGFDTEAFF. The CDR3 DNA reads as TGTGCCAGCAGTCCCCACAGGGGGTTCGACACTGAAGCTTTCTTT.